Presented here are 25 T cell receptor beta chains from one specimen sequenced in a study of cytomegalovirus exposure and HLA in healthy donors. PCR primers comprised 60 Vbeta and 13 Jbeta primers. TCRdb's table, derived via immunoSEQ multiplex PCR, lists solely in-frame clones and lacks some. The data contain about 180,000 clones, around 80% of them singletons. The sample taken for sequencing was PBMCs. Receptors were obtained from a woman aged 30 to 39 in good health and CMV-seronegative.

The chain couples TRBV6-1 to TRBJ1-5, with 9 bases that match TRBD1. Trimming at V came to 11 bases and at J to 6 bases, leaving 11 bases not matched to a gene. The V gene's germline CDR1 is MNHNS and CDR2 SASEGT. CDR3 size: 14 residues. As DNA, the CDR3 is TGTGCCTCGTCCCGGGACAGGGCCGGTCAGCCCCAGCATTTT. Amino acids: CASSRDRAGQPQHF.

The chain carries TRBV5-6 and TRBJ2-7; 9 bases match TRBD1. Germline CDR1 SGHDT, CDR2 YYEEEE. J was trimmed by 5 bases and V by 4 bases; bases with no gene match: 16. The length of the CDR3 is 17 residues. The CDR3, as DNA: TGTGCCAGCAGCCCGGGACAGGGCGTTAGAGCTATCCACGAGCAGTACTTC. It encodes CASSPGQGVRAIHEQYF. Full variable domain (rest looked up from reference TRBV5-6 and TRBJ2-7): DAGVTQSPTHLIKTRGQQVTLRCSPKSGHDTVSWYQQALGQGPQFIFQYYEEEERQRGNFPDRFSGHQFPNYSSELNVNALLLGDSALYLCASSPGQGVRAIHEQYFGPGTRLTVT.

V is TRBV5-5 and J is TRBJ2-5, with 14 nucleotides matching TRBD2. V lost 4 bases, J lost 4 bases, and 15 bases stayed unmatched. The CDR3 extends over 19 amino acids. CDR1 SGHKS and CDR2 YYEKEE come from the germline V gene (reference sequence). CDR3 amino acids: CASSRTGTSGSRRGETQYF. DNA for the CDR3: TGTGCCAGCAGCAGAACCGGGACTAGCGGGAGTCGAAGGGGAGAGACCCAGTACTTC.

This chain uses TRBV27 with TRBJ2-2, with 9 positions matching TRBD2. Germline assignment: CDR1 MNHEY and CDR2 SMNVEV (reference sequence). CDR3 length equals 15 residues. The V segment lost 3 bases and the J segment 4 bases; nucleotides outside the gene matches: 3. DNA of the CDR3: TGTGCCAGCAGTTTGCGGGAGGGCTTCACCGGGGAGCTGTTTTTT. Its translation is CASSLREGFTGELFF.

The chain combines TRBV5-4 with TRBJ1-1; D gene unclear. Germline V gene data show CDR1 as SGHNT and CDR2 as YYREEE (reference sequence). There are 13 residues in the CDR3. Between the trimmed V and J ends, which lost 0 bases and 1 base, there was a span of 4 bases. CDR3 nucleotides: TGTGCCAGCAGCTTGGCGGGGAACACTGAAGCTTTCTTT. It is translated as CASSLAGNTEAFF.

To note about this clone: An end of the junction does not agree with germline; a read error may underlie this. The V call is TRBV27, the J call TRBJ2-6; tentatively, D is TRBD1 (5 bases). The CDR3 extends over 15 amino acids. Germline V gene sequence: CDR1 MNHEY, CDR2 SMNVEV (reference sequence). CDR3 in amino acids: CASSLKGPGANGLTF. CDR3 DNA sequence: TGTGCCAGCAGTTTAAAGGGGCCTGGGGCCAACGGCCTGACTTTC.

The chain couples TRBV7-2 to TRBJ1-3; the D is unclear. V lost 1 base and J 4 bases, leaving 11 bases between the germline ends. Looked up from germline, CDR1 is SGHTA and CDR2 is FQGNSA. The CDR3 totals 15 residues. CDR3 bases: TGTGCCAGCAGCTTAGTTGGGCAGTGGGGAAACACCATATATTTT. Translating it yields CASSLVGQWGNTIYF.

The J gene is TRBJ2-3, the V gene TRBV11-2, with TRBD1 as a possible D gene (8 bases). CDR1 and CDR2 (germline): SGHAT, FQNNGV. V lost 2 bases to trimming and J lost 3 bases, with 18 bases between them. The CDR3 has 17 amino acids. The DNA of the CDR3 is TGTGCCAGCAGCTTAACTGACAGGGGAGGGTGGACAGATACGCAGTATTTT. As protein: CASSLTDRGGWTDTQYF.

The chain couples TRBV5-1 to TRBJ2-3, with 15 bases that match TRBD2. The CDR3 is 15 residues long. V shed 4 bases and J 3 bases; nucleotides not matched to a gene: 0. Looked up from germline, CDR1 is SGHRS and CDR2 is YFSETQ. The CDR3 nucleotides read TGCGCCAGCAGCGGACTAGCGGGAGGGACAGATACGCAGTATTTT. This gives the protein CASSGLAGGTDTQYF.

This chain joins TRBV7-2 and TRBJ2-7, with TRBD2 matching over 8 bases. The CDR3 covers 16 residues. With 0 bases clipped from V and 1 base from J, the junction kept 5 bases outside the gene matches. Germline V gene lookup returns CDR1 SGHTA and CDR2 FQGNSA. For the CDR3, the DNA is TGTGCCAGCAGCTTAGCCTTAGCGGGGATTTCCTACGAGCAGTACTTC. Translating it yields CASSLALAGISYEQYF.

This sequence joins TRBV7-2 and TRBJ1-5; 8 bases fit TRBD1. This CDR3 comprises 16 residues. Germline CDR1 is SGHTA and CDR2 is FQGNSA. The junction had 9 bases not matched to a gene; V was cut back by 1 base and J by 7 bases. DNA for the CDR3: TGTGCCAGCAGCTTAGTAGGGGGGGACAGGCGGCAGCCCCAGCATTTT. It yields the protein CASSLVGGDRRQPQHF.

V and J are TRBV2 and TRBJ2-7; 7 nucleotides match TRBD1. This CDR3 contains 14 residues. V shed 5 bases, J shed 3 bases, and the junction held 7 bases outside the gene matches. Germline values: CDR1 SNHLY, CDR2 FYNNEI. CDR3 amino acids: CASSPHTGVYEQYF. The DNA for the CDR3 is TGTGCCAGCAGTCCTCACACAGGGGTCTACGAGCAGTACTTC.

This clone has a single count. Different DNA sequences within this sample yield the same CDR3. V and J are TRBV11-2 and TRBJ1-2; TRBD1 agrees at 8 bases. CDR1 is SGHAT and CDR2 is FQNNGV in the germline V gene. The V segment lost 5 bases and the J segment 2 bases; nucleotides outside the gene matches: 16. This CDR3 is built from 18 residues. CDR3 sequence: CASSQDTGGVFHNYGYTF. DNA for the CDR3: TGTGCCAGCAGCCAAGATACAGGGGGTGTTTTTCACAACTATGGCTACACCTTC.

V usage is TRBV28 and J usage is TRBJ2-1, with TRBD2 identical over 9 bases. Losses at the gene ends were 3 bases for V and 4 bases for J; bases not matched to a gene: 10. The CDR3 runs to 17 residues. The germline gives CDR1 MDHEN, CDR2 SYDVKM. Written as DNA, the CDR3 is TGTGCCAGCAGTTTTAAGGCTAGCGGGACGAGATACAATGAGCAGTTCTTC. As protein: CASSFKASGTRYNEQFF.

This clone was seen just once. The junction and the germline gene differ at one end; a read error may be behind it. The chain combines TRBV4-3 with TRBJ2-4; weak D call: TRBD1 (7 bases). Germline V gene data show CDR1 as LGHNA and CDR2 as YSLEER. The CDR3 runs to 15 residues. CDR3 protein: CASSSGGTVSNSQYF. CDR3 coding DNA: TGCGCCAGCAGCTCCGGCGGGACAGTCTCAAACAGTCAGTACTTC.

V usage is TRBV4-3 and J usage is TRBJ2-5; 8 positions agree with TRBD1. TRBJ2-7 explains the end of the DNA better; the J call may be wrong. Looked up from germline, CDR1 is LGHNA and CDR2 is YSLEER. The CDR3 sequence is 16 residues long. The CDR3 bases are TGCGCCAGCAGCCAATCTCAAACAGGGGGGTACTACGAGCAGTACTTC. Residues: CASSQSQTGGYYEQYF.

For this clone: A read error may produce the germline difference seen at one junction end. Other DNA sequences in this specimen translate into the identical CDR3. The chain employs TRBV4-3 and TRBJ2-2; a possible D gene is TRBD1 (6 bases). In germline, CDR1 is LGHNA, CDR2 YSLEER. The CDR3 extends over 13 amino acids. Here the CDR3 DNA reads TGCGCCAGCAGCCGCACCTACAGGGAAGGGCTGTTCTTT. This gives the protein CASSRTYREGLFF.

The CDR3 coding sequence is TGTGCCATCAGTGGCGGGACAGGGGATCCCTACGAGCAGTACTTC. Protein: CAISGGTGDPYEQYF. The chain joins TRBV10-3 to TRBJ2-7; TRBD1 agrees at 10 bases. After removal of 4 bases from V and 2 bases from J, the junction contained 5 bases not matched to a gene. Germline loops: CDR1 ENHRY, CDR2 SYGVKD. The CDR3 runs 15 residues.

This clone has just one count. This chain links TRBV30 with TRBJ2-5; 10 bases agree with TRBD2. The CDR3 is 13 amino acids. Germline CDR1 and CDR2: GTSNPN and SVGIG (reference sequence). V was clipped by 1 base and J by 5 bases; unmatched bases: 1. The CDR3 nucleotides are TGTGCCTGGAGTGAGACTAGCGGGGAGACCCAGTACTTC. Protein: CAWSETSGETQYF.

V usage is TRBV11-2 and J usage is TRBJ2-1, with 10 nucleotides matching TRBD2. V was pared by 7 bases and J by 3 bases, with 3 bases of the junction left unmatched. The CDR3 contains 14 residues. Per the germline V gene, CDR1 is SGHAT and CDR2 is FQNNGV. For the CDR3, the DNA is TGTGCCAGCACCCCTAGCGGGAGCTACAATGAGCAGTTCTTC. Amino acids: CASTPSGSYNEQFF. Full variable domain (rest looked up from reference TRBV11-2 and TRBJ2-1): EAGVAQSPRYKIIEKRQSVAFWCNPISGHATLYWYQQILGQGPKLLIQFQNNGVVDDSQLPKDRFSAERLKGVDSTLKIQPAKLEDSAVYLCASTPSGSYNEQFFGPGTRLTVL.

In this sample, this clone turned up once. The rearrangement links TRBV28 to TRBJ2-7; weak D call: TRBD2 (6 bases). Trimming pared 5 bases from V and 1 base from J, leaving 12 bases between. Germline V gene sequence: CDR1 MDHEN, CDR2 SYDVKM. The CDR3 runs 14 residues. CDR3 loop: CASSGREPSYEQYF. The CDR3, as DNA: TGTGCCAGCAGTGGGCGGGAACCTTCCTACGAGCAGTACTTC.

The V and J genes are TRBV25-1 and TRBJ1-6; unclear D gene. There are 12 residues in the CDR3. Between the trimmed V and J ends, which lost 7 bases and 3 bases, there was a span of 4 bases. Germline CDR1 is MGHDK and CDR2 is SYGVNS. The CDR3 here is CASTDYNSPLHF. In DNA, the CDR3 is TGTGCCAGCACAGACTATAATTCACCCCTCCACTTT.

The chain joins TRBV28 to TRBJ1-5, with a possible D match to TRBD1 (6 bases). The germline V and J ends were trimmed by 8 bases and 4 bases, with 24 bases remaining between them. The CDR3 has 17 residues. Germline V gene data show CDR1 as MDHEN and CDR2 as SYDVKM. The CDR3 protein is CASLNPGEGGVNQPQHF. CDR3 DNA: TGTGCCAGCTTAAACCCCGGGGAGGGGGGGGTAAATCAGCCCCAGCATTTT.

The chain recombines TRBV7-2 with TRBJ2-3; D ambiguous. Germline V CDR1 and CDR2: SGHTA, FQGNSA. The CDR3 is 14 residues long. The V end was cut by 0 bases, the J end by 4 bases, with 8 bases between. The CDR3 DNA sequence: TGTGCCAGCAGCTTAGCCTTGGGCCCAGATACGCAGTATTTT. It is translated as CASSLALGPDTQYF.

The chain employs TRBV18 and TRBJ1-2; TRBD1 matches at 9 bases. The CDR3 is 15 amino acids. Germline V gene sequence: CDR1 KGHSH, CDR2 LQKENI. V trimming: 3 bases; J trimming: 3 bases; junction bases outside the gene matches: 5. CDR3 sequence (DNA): TGTGCCAGCTCACCTGGGACAGGGAGGGACTATGGCTACACCTTC. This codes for CASSPGTGRDYGYTF.